The sequence of this TCR beta chain was determined in a study of blood T cell repertoires in COVID-19. As for the study in general: COVID-19 samples collected from the United States, Italy and Spain covered acute and convalescent phases.

TCRdb's copy holds only in-frame clones and misses some; the assay was immunoSEQ multiplex PCR. In the table there are 150,000 to 200,000 clones, over 75% of which are singletons. J was trimmed by 4 bases and V by 3 bases; bases with no gene match: 7. CDR3 size: 16 residues. CDR1 and CDR2 from the germline V gene are SGDLS and YYNGEE. Only a few counts were recorded for this clone. Material: PBMCs or T cells enriched from blood (not recorded which). The genes are TRBV9 and TRBJ1-2, with 12 bases fitting TRBD1. The source is a human donor with acute COVID-19. The donor label of this sample is uncertain. The DNA for the CDR3 is TGTGCCAGCAGCGGTGCCCCGGGACAGGGGGCCTATGGCTACACCTTC. Protein product: CASSGAPGQGAYGYTF.